This T cell receptor (beta chain) comes out of a study of PD-1 blockade in classical Hodgkin lymphoma. Overall study findings and caveats: By C4D1, diversity of CD4+ TCRs had risen significantly, whereas that of CD8+ TCRs had not. Reported findings placed baseline TCR diversity lower in newly diagnosed patients (compared with healthy donors).

The protocol was immunoSEQ multiplex PCR, while the TCRdb copy is restricted to in-frame clones and leaves out a portion. The sample holds tens of thousands of clones, 71% seen once. V shed 1 base and J 9 bases; nucleotides not matched to a gene: 4. The CDR3 contains 15 residues. Looked up from germline, CDR1 is LGHNT and CDR2 is FRNRAP. With regard to this clone: What it recognizes is unknown.

Every single patient, without exception, relapsed after autologous stem cell transplantation, and brentuximab vedotin exposure varied. The receptor was isolated from a human donor with classical Hodgkin lymphoma. V gene TRBV12-5 combines with J gene TRBJ2-1, with 12 bases matching TRBD2. The specimen comprised peripheral blood mononuclear cells (PBMCs), sampled at baseline. The CDR3 DNA reads TGTGCTAGTGGTTTGGCGACTAGCGGGAGTACTGAGCAGTTCTTC. Amino acids: CASGLATSGSTEQFF.